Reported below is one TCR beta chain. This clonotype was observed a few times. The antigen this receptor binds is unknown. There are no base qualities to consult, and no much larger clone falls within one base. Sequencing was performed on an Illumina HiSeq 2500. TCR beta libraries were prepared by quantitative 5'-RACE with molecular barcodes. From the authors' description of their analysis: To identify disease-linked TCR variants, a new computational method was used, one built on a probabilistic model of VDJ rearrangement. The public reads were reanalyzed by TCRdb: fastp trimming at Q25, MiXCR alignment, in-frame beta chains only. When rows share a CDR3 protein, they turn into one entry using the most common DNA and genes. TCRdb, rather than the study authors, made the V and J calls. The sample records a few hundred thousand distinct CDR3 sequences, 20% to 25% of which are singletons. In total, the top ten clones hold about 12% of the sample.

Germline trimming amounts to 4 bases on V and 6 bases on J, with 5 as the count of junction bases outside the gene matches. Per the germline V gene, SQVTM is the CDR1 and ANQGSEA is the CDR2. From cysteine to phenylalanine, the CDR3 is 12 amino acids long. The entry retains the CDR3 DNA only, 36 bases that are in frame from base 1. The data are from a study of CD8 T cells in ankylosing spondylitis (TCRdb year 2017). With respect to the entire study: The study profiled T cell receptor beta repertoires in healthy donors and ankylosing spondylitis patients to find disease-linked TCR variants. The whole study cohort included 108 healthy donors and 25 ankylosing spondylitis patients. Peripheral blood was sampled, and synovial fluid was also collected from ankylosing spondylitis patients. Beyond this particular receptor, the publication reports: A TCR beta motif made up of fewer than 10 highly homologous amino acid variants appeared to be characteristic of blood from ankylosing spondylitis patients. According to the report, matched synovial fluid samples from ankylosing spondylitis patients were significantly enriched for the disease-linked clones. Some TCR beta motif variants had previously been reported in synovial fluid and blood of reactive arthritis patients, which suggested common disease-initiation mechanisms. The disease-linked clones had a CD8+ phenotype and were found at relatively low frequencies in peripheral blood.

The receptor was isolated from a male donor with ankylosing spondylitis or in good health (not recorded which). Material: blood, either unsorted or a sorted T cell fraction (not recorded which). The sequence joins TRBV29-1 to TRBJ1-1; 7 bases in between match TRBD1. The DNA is TGCAGCGTTGCAGGGGGTCGGTCTGAAGCTTTCTTT. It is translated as CSVAGGRSEAFF.